A selection of T cell receptor beta chains follows, all from one sample in a study of blood T cells in healthy people across ages. Using its own MiXCR run on the 5' RACE reads, TCRdb lists one record per CDR3 protein. The table shows approximately 850,000 distinct CDR3 sequences, with nearly 60% occurring only once. The sample taken for sequencing was blood. These receptors were obtained from a man aged 25-45 years in good health. Each CDR3 is given with its conserved first and last residue. Fields, in order: clone size, J gene, V gene, D gene, CDR3 protein, CDR3 DNA. The D gene is left open where the match is weak. Clone size appears in some rows only: once, few, many, or a class for an expanded clone.

clone_size: NA
j_call: TRBJ2-7
v_call: TRBV7-2
d_call: TRBD2
cdr3_aa: CASSFYGTSSSSYEQYF
cdr3_nt: TGTGCCAGCAGCTTTTATGGGACTAGCAGTAGCTCCTACGAGCAGTACTTC

clone_size: NA
j_call: TRBJ2-3
v_call: TRBV20-1
d_call: TRBD2
cdr3_aa: CSAMAGLAEVLSTDTQYF
cdr3_nt: TGCAGTGCTATGGCGGGACTAGCGGAAGTCCTTAGCACAGATACGCAGTATTTT

clone_size: few
j_call: TRBJ2-1
v_call: TRBV6-2/TRBV6-3
d_call: NA
cdr3_aa: CASSHHNEQFF
cdr3_nt: TGTGCCAGCAGTCACCACAATGAGCAGTTCTTC

clone_size: once
j_call: TRBJ2-1
v_call: TRBV20-1
d_call: TRBD1
cdr3_aa: CSASPPGQAYNEQFF
cdr3_nt: TGCAGTGCTAGCCCACCGGGACAGGCCTACAATGAGCAGTTCTTC

clone_size: NA
j_call: TRBJ2-5
v_call: TRBV11-2
d_call: TRBD1
cdr3_aa: CASSLEGRGQETQYF
cdr3_nt: TGTGCCAGCAGCTTAGAGGGCAGGGGGCAAGAGACCCAGTACTTC

clone_size: few
j_call: TRBJ1-2
v_call: TRBV28
d_call: NA
cdr3_aa: CASSNRAGYTF
cdr3_nt: TGTGCCAGCAGTAACAGGGCTGGCTACACCTTC

clone_size: NA
j_call: TRBJ2-3
v_call: TRBV27
d_call: TRBD2
cdr3_aa: CASSLTPLAGLYSTDTQYF
cdr3_nt: TGTGCCAGCAGCTTAACCCCGCTAGCGGGGCTTTACTCCACAGATACGCAGTATTTT

clone_size: NA
j_call: TRBJ1-2
v_call: TRBV7-2
d_call: NA
cdr3_aa: CASSFGTGTGFFTF
cdr3_nt: NA

clone_size: NA
j_call: TRBJ2-5
v_call: TRBV20-1
d_call: NA
cdr3_aa: CSARDWGRATETQYF
cdr3_nt: TGCAGTGCTAGAGATTGGGGGCGGGCCACCGAGACCCAGTACTTC

clone_size: once
j_call: TRBJ1-2
v_call: TRBV7-2
d_call: NA
cdr3_aa: CASSLGGTVEVSYGYTF
cdr3_nt: TGTGCCAGCAGCTTAGGTGGGACCGTAGAGGTTTCCTATGGCTACACCTTC

clone_size: many
j_call: TRBJ1-2
v_call: TRBV12-3/TRBV12-4
d_call: NA
cdr3_aa: CASSYWRGANYGYTF
cdr3_nt: TGTGCCAGCTCTTACTGGAGAGGAGCAAACTATGGCTACACCTTC

clone_size: NA
j_call: TRBJ2-1
v_call: TRBV5-6
d_call: NA
cdr3_aa: CASSHSPALTLYNEQFF
cdr3_nt: TGTGCCAGCAGCCACAGCCCGGCCTTGACCCTCTACAATGAGCAGTTCTTC

clone_size: few
j_call: TRBJ1-2
v_call: TRBV20-1
d_call: NA
cdr3_aa: CSASRGPLATDYTF
cdr3_nt: TGCAGTGCTAGCAGGGGACCCCTGGCTACAGACTACACCTTC

clone_size: NA
j_call: TRBJ2-6
v_call: TRBV3-1
d_call: NA
cdr3_aa: CASSTRASANVLTF
cdr3_nt: TGTGCCAGCTCCACCAGGGCTAGTGCCAACGTCCTGACTTTC

clone_size: NA
j_call: TRBJ2-1
v_call: TRBV25-1
d_call: TRBD2
cdr3_aa: CASSVRLAGGPYNEQFF
cdr3_nt: TGTGCCAGCAGTGTAAGACTAGCGGGAGGGCCTTATAATGAGCAGTTCTTC

clone_size: once
j_call: TRBJ1-2
v_call: TRBV6-6
d_call: NA
cdr3_aa: CASGQISNFYGYTF
cdr3_nt: TGTGCCAGCGGCCAAATAAGTAATTTCTATGGCTACACCTTC

clone_size: NA
j_call: TRBJ2-6
v_call: TRBV5-6
d_call: NA
cdr3_aa: CASSLWGYGANVLTF
cdr3_nt: TGTGCCAGCAGCTTGTGGGGATATGGGGCCAACGTCCTGACTTTC

clone_size: few
j_call: TRBJ2-5
v_call: TRBV12-3/TRBV12-4
d_call: NA
cdr3_aa: CASRSLGWETQYF
cdr3_nt: TGTGCCAGCAGATCACTAGGATGGGAGACCCAGTACTTC

clone_size: few
j_call: TRBJ2-3
v_call: TRBV20-1
d_call: NA
cdr3_aa: CSAMRGASTDTQYF
cdr3_nt: TGCAGTGCTATGAGGGGCGCTAGCACAGATACGCAGTATTTT

clone_size: NA
j_call: TRBJ2-3
v_call: TRBV5-1
d_call: NA
cdr3_aa: CASSLAGQWGDTQYF
cdr3_nt: TGCGCCAGCAGCTTGGCCGGCCAGTGGGGAGATACGCAGTATTTT

clone_size: NA
j_call: TRBJ1-3
v_call: TRBV6-6
d_call: NA
cdr3_aa: CASKSRQDLSGNTIYF
cdr3_nt: TGTGCCAGCAAATCCCGGCAGGACCTCTCTGGAAACACCATATATTTT

clone_size: NA
j_call: TRBJ1-4
v_call: TRBV10-3
d_call: NA
cdr3_aa: CAISDSQGGEKLFF
cdr3_nt: TGTGCCATCAGTGACTCCCAGGGAGGAGAAAAACTGTTTTTT

clone_size: NA
j_call: TRBJ2-1
v_call: TRBV9
d_call: TRBD1
cdr3_aa: CASTRSGQEPYNEQFF
cdr3_nt: TGTGCCAGCACCCGCTCAGGACAGGAACCCTACAATGAGCAGTTCTTC

clone_size: few
j_call: TRBJ2-5
v_call: TRBV7-8
d_call: NA
cdr3_aa: CASSLGPQYF
cdr3_nt: TGTGCCAGCAGCTTAGGCCCCCAGTACTTC

clone_size: NA
j_call: TRBJ2-1
v_call: TRBV20-1
d_call: NA
cdr3_aa: CSASKPKTFYNEQFF
cdr3_nt: TGCAGTGCTAGTAAGCCCAAAACTTTCTACAATGAGCAGTTCTTC

clone_size: few
j_call: TRBJ2-7
v_call: TRBV6-2/TRBV6-3
d_call: NA
cdr3_aa: CASSYEVGVSYEQYF
cdr3_nt: TGTGCCAGCAGTTACGAAGTGGGAGTATCGTACGAGCAGTACTTC

clone_size: few
j_call: TRBJ2-1
v_call: TRBV6-2/TRBV6-3
d_call: TRBD2
cdr3_aa: CASSIAGYEQFF
cdr3_nt: TGTGCCAGCAGTATAGCGGGATATGAGCAGTTCTTC

clone_size: NA
j_call: TRBJ1-2
v_call: TRBV10-3
d_call: NA
cdr3_aa: CATALKTGDGYTF
cdr3_nt: TGTGCCACCGCACTAAAGACAGGAGATGGCTACACCTTC

clone_size: NA
j_call: TRBJ2-5
v_call: TRBV3-1
d_call: TRBD2
cdr3_aa: CASSLRTRVGNEQYF
cdr3_nt: TGTGCCAGCAGCCTCCGGACTAGGGTGGGGAATGAGCAGTACTTC

clone_size: NA
j_call: TRBJ2-1
v_call: TRBV5-1
d_call: NA
cdr3_aa: CASSFAGRFGNEQFF
cdr3_nt: TGCGCCAGCAGCTTCGCGGGGAGGTTTGGGAATGAGCAGTTCTTC

clone_size: few
j_call: TRBJ1-1
v_call: TRBV10-3
d_call: NA
cdr3_aa: CAISDPGLNTEAFF
cdr3_nt: TGTGCCATCAGTGACCCGGGGTTGAACACTGAAGCTTTCTTT

clone_size: NA
j_call: TRBJ1-1
v_call: TRBV10-3
d_call: NA
cdr3_aa: CAITEAMNTEAFF
cdr3_nt: TGTGCCATCACCGAAGCTATGAACACTGAAGCTTTCTTT

clone_size: NA
j_call: TRBJ1-1
v_call: TRBV7-3
d_call: NA
cdr3_aa: CASRTEPNTEAFF
cdr3_nt: TGTGCCAGCAGAACGGAGCCGAACACTGAAGCTTTCTTT

clone_size: NA
j_call: TRBJ2-7
v_call: TRBV29-1
d_call: TRBD2
cdr3_aa: CSVAGTRYEQYF
cdr3_nt: TGCAGCGTTGCCGGGACTAGATACGAGCAGTACTTC

clone_size: NA
j_call: TRBJ2-4
v_call: TRBV7-2
d_call: NA
cdr3_aa: CASSLTGLSAKNIQYF
cdr3_nt: TGTGCCAGCAGCTTAACGGGGTTGTCAGCCAAAAACATTCAGTACTTC

clone_size: few
j_call: TRBJ2-1
v_call: TRBV5-4
d_call: NA
cdr3_aa: CASSQTASYNEQFF
cdr3_nt: TGTGCCAGCAGCCAGACGGCCTCCTACAATGAGCAGTTCTTC

clone_size: few
j_call: TRBJ1-2
v_call: TRBV5-1
d_call: NA
cdr3_aa: CASSLESGVLGYGYTF
cdr3_nt: TGCGCCAGCAGCTTGGAGTCTGGGGTGCTCGGCTATGGCTACACCTTC